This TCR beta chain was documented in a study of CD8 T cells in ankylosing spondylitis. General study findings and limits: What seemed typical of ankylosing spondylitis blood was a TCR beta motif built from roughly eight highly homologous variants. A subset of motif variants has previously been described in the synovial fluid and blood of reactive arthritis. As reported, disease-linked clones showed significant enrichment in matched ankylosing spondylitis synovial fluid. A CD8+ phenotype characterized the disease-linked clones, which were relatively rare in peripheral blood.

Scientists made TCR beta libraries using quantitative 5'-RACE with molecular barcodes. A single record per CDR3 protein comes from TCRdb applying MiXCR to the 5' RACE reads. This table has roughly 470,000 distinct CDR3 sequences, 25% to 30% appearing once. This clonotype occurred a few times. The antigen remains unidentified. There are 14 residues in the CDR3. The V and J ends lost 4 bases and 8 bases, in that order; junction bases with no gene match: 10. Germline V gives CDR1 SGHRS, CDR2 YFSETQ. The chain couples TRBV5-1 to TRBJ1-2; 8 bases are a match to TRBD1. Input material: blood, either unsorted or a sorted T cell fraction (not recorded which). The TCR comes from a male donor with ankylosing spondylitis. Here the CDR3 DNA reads TGCGCCAGCAGCCCCGACAGGGGATCCGCGGGCTACACCTTC. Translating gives CASSPDRGSAGYTF. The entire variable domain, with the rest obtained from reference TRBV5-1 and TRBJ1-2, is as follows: KAGVTQTPRYLIKTRGQQVTLSCSPISGHRSVSWYQQTPGQGLQFLFEYFSETQRNKGNFPGRFSGRQFSNSRSEMNVSTLELGDSALYLCASSPDRGSAGYTFGSGTRLTVV.